This passage covers 25 T cell receptor beta chains from one sample sequenced in a study of cytomegalovirus exposure and HLA in healthy donors. PCR involved 60 Vbeta and 13 Jbeta primers. Measured with immunoSEQ multiplex PCR; TCRdb has only the in-frame clones, and not every one. Altogether approximately 100,000 clones are present, approximately 80% being singletons, with the ten largest covering 10% to 15%. The sequenced sample was PBMCs. Every receptor here comes from a woman aged 40 to 50 in good health and CMV-seropositive.

The gene calls are TRBV5-1 and TRBJ1-4; weak D call: TRBD1 (5 bases). The CDR3 contains 14 residues. Germline-derived CDR1 and CDR2 are SGHRS and YFSETQ. Trimming left V 4 bases short and J 3 bases short, with 10 bases between. This CDR3 reads CASSEGLSNEKLFF. For the CDR3, the DNA is TGCGCCAGCAGCGAGGGACTGTCTAATGAAAAACTGTTTTTT.

V usage is TRBV2 and J usage is TRBJ2-5; 9 bases match TRBD2. Germline V gene data show CDR1 as SNHLY and CDR2 as FYNNEI. V shed 4 bases and J 0 bases; nucleotides not matched to a gene: 6. There are 16 residues in the CDR3. DNA for the CDR3: TGTGCCAGCAGTGGAGGGGCGGGGGGGTACCAAGAGACCCAGTACTTC. Its translation is CASSGGAGGYQETQYF.

The V and J genes are TRBV19 and TRBJ1-1, with TRBD1 identical over 7 bases. Germline V lookup: CDR1 LNHDA, CDR2 SQIVND (reference sequence). Unmatched junction bases numbered 13, after V lost 8 bases and J lost 4 bases. This CDR3 comprises 15 residues. The CDR3 reads CASSRTEGASTEAFF. Written as DNA, the CDR3 is TGTGCCAGTTCAAGGACGGAGGGGGCGAGCACTGAAGCTTTCTTT.

The gene calls are TRBV7-6 and TRBJ2-7; the D gene is possibly TRBD1 (6 bases). The germline V gene encodes CDR1 SGHVS and CDR2 FNYEAQ. Trimming shortened V by 6 bases and J by 9 bases, and 27 bases separated the two germline ends. The CDR3 length is 16 residues. CDR3 in amino acids: CASSPTLWNRVPGQYF. For the CDR3, the DNA is TGTGCCAGCAGTCCTACCCTTTGGAACAGGGTCCCCGGGCAGTACTTC.

CDR3 sequence reads: CASSQPNRGQGNTIYF. Written as DNA, the CDR3 is TGCGCCAGCAGCCAACCTAACAGGGGGCAAGGAAACACCATATATTTT. The chain has TRBV4-1 and TRBJ1-3; 9 bases are shared with TRBD1. V trimming: 2 bases; J trimming: 4 bases; junction bases outside the gene matches: 6. This CDR3 comprises 16 residues. Germline assignment: CDR1 MGHRA and CDR2 YSYEKL.

This clone was observed a handful of times. The chain uses TRBV6-5 and TRBJ2-1, with 8 bases that match TRBD2. Germline trimming cut 2 bases from V and 9 bases from J; bases unmatched to any gene: 12. Per the germline V gene, CDR1 is MNHEY and CDR2 is SVGAGI. This CDR3 region has 16 residues. CDR3 coding DNA: TGTGCCAGCAGTTACACCACCCGCGGGGGGAGAGGTGAGCAGTTCTTC. It specifies CASSYTTRGGRGEQFF.

The genes are TRBV5-1 and TRBJ1-2; no definite D call. The CDR3 spans 13 residues. Per germline, CDR1 SGHRS and CDR2 YFSETQ. V lost 2 bases and J lost 4, with 9 bases in between. The CDR3 is CASSFQEVYGYTF. The DNA of the CDR3 is TGCGCCAGCAGCTTCCAGGAGGTCTATGGCTACACCTTC.

This clone was found once. The gene calls are TRBV7-2 and TRBJ1-5, with unresolved D. The V gene's germline CDR1 is SGHTA and CDR2 FQGNSA. Trimming shortened V by 5 bases and J by 4 bases, and 12 bases separated the two germline ends. CDR3 length: 14 residues. The CDR3 sequence is CASSPGRENQPQHF. The CDR3, as DNA: TGTGCCAGCAGCCCCGGACGGGAGAATCAGCCCCAGCATTTT. Drawing the rest from reference TRBV7-2 and TRBJ1-5, the complete variable domain is GAGVSQSPSNKVTEKGKDVELRCDPISGHTALYWYRQSLGQGLEFLIYFQGNSAPDKSGLPSDRFSAERTGGSVSTLTIQRTQQEDSAVYLCASSPGRENQPQHFGDGTRLSIL.

This sequence joins TRBV9 and TRBJ1-2, with 10 bases identical to TRBD1. V was clipped by 3 bases and J by 5 bases; unmatched bases: 7. CDR1 is SGDLS, CDR2 YYNGEE, per germline. The CDR3 sequence is 15 residues long. This CDR3 reads CASSEGQGIGYGYTF. CDR3 in DNA: TGTGCCAGCAGCGAGGGACAGGGGATAGGGTATGGCTACACCTTC.

This clone was seen a few times. The rearrangement uses TRBV7-9 and TRBJ2-3, with D tentatively TRBD2 (5 bases). The CDR3 runs to 16 residues. CDR1 and CDR2 from the germline V gene are SEHNR and FQNEAQ (reference sequence). The V gene lost 1 base and the J gene lost 1 base, with 12 bases spanning the gap. Here the CDR3 DNA reads TGTGCCAGCAGCTTAGTGGCCCCCGGGGGCACAGATACGCAGTATTTT. Its translation is CASSLVAPGGTDTQYF.

The rearrangement joins TRBV5-1 to TRBJ2-2; no definite D call. The V end was cut by 0 bases, the J end by 14 bases, with 14 bases between. Germline V gene data show CDR1 as SGHRS and CDR2 as YFSETQ. The length of the CDR3 is 13 residues. The CDR3 DNA reads as TGCGCCAGCAGCTTGGCAGTCGGAGAGAAACTGTTTTTT. Its protein product is CASSLAVGEKLFF.

This clone was detected only a few times. The rearrangement links TRBV7-9 to TRBJ1-4; D is possibly TRBD1 (5 bases). The CDR3 loop spans 14 amino acids. Per germline, CDR1 SEHNR and CDR2 FQNEAQ (reference sequence). V lost 6 bases and J 3 bases, leaving 11 bases between the germline ends. The CDR3 sequence is CASSSGYPNEKLFF. The CDR3 DNA reads TGTGCCAGCAGTTCAGGGTACCCTAATGAAAAACTGTTTTTT.

The J gene is TRBJ2-5, the V gene TRBV7-2; TRBD1 is a possible D gene (5 bases). The V end was cut by 2 bases, the J end by 3 bases, with 7 bases between. This CDR3 is 13 amino acids long. CDR1 is SGHTA, CDR2 FQGNSA, per germline. Here the CDR3 DNA reads TGTGCCAGCAGCTTACAGGGCAAAGAGACCCAGTACTTC. It encodes CASSLQGKETQYF.

The gene calls are TRBV5-4 and TRBJ1-2; possible D gene TRBD1, 5 bases. From germline, CDR1 is SGHNT and CDR2 YYREEE (reference sequence). Trimming left V 3 bases short and J 5 bases short, with 23 bases between. The CDR3 spans 17 residues. The CDR3 coding sequence is TGTGCCAGCAGCTCTGCCAGTGTCTGGACACAAAATTATGGCTACACCTTC. This translates into CASSSASVWTQNYGYTF. The complete variable domain, with remaining parts taken from reference TRBV5-4 and TRBJ1-2, reads ETGVTQSPTHLIKTRGQQVTLRCSSQSGHNTVSWYQQALGQGPQFIFQYYREEENGRGNFPPRFSGLQFPNYSSELNVNALELDDSALYLCASSSASVWTQNYGYTFGSGTRLTVV.

The table lists this clone with a count of one. CDR3 DNA sequence: TGCGCCAGCAGCTTGAATTGGGACAACACGCGGACGGCCGCCGGGGAGCTGTTTTTT. Amino acids: CASSLNWDNTRTAAGELFF. The rearrangement uses TRBV5-1 and TRBJ2-2; D is possibly TRBD1 (6 bases). Germline CDR1 reads SGHRS; CDR2 reads YFSETQ. This CDR3 comprises 19 residues. Trimming cost V 1 base and J 6 bases, with 25 bases left between them.

This chain joins TRBV6-6 and TRBJ2-7; 7 nucleotides match TRBD1. CDR3 size: 12 residues. V trimming: 2 bases; J trimming: 7 bases; junction bases outside the gene matches: 2. Looked up from germline, CDR1 is MNHNY and CDR2 is SVGAGI (reference sequence). The DNA of the CDR3 is TGTGCCAGCAGTTACACACAGGGGGAGCAGTACTTC. This codes for CASSYTQGEQYF.

The J gene is TRBJ1-1, the V gene TRBV30, with TRBD1 as a possible D gene (5 bases). The V gene lost 2 bases and the J gene lost 1 base, with 11 bases spanning the gap. This CDR3 spans 14 amino acids. Germline V CDR1 and CDR2: GTSNPN, SVGIG (reference sequence). The CDR3 nucleotides read TGTGCCTGGAGTTGGGGGGGACCGAACACTGAAGCTTTCTTT. It yields the protein CAWSWGGPNTEAFF.

The chain employs TRBV6-5 and TRBJ2-1; D may be TRBD1 (6 bases). Trimming took off 6 bases at V and 1 base at J, with 10 bases between the two ends. The germline gives CDR1 MNHEY, CDR2 SVGAGI. The CDR3 extends over 14 amino acids. Here the CDR3 DNA reads TGTGCCAGCAGAAACACAGGGTCCTACAATGAGCAGTTCTTC. Amino acid sequence: CASRNTGSYNEQFF.

The V gene is TRBV29-1, the J gene TRBJ2-1; 10 bases map to TRBD2. Germline V gene sequence: CDR1 SQVTM, CDR2 ANQGSEA. V trimming: 5 bases; J trimming: 9 bases; junction bases outside the gene matches: 7. The CDR3 is 13 amino acids. CDR3 nucleotide sequence: TGCAGCGTTTCAGCGGGGGGGCGTCCTGAGCAGTTCTTC. Residues: CSVSAGGRPEQFF.

The chain combines TRBV7-2 with TRBJ1-5; TRBD1 aligns across 10 bases. J lost 4 bases, V lost 3 bases, and 0 bases had no gene match. The CDR3 is 14 residues long. From germline, CDR1 is SGHTA and CDR2 FQGNSA. CDR3 nucleotides: TGTGCCAGCAGCTTGGACAGGGGGAATCAGCCCCAGCATTTT. It encodes CASSLDRGNQPQHF. Full variable domain (remainder filled in from reference TRBV7-2 and TRBJ1-5): GAGVSQSPSNKVTEKGKDVELRCDPISGHTALYWYRQSLGQGLEFLIYFQGNSAPDKSGLPSDRFSAERTGGSVSTLTIQRTQQEDSAVYLCASSLDRGNQPQHFGDGTRLSIL.

The chain recombines TRBV29-1 with TRBJ2-1, with TRBD1 matching over 8 bases. CDR3 size: 13 residues. CDR1 and CDR2 (germline): SQVTM, ANQGSEA. V lost 3 bases to trimming and J lost 7 bases; unmatched junction nucleotides: 5. DNA for the CDR3: TGCAGCGTTGAGAGGACAGGGCTTAATGAGCAGTTCTTC. Its translation: CSVERTGLNEQFF.

The V gene is TRBV18, the J gene TRBJ2-1; weak D call: TRBD2 (7 bases). The ends were cut back, 2 bases at V and 8 bases at J, with 16 bases in the middle. Germline V gives CDR1 KGHSH, CDR2 LQKENI. This CDR3 region has 15 residues. The CDR3 sequence is CASSPGGGGPYEQFF. The CDR3 nucleotides are TGTGCCAGCTCACCAGGGGGCGGGGGACCGTATGAGCAGTTCTTC.

This chain joins TRBV5-6 and TRBJ1-2; D is perhaps TRBD1 (6 bases). From germline, CDR1 is SGHDT and CDR2 YYEEEE. The CDR3 extends over 15 amino acids. The V and J ends lost 3 bases and 5 bases respectively, with 17 bases between them. CDR3 region: CASSSLGQRPYGYTF. The CDR3 DNA sequence: TGTGCCAGCAGCTCCCTGGGACAACGGCCATATGGCTACACCTTC.

This clone has a single count. The chain combines TRBV4-1 with TRBJ1-4; D is unresolved. Germline CDR1 is MGHRA and CDR2 is YSYEKL. Trimming removed 4 bases from V and 0 bases from J, with 6 bases in between. The CDR3 length is 14 residues. The CDR3 is CASSRGATNEKLFF. The CDR3 nucleotides read TGCGCCAGCAGCCGCGGGGCAACTAATGAAAAACTGTTTTTT.

V is TRBV5-4 and J is TRBJ1-2; D is possibly TRBD1 (5 bases). The CDR3 is 14 amino acids. The V gene lost 0 bases and the J gene lost 5 bases, with 11 bases spanning the gap. Germline-derived CDR1 and CDR2 are SGHNT and YYREEE (reference sequence). The CDR3 bases are TGTGCCAGCAGCTTGGAGGCAGGGATTTATGGCTACACCTTC. This gives the protein CASSLEAGIYGYTF.